The 18 T cell receptor beta chains below were found in one sample sequenced in a study of blood T cell repertoires in COVID-19. Sequencing was performed with immunoSEQ multiplex PCR; in TCRdb, only in-frame clones are kept and a portion is missing. The sample yields more than 55,000 clones, about 80% seen once. Sequenced: peripheral blood. These receptors all stem from a human donor in a cohort sampled during active COVID-19.

CDR3 protein: CASRTNQPQHF. CDR3 nucleotide sequence: TGTGCCAGCAGGACTAATCAGCCCCAGCATTTT. This chain links TRBV6-5 with TRBJ1-5, with D unresolved. CDR1 and CDR2 (germline): MNHEY, SVGAGI. This CDR3 spans 11 amino acids. V dropped 6 bases and J dropped 4 bases, with 4 bases sitting between them.

J is TRBJ1-1 and V is TRBV28; 7 nucleotides align to TRBD1. Germline lookup yields CDR1 MDHEN and CDR2 SYDVKM. The CDR3 is made up of 11 amino acids. Trimming removed 10 bases from V and 11 bases from J; junction bases left unmatched: 10. The CDR3 region has the DNA TGTGCCACTCGGGACAGAAGTGCCGCTTTCTTT. Protein sequence: CATRDRSAAFF.

The rearrangement links TRBV18 to TRBJ2-7; 7 bases align to TRBD2. V lost 0 bases to trimming and J lost 2 bases; unmatched junction nucleotides: 4. Germline CDR1 is KGHSH and CDR2 is LQKENI. The CDR3 is made up of 15 amino acids. The CDR3 region is CASSPPSGGTYEQYF. In DNA, the CDR3 is TGTGCCAGCTCACCACCGTCGGGAGGTACCTACGAGCAGTACTTC.

CDR3 coding DNA: TGTGCCAGCAGTAAGATCGGTCAAGGGGGAACGGGCAATCAGCCCCAGCATTTT. Translated: CASSKIGQGGTGNQPQHF. The rearrangement joins TRBV27 to TRBJ1-5, with D perhaps matching TRBD1 (6 bases). Germline V lookup: CDR1 MNHEY, CDR2 SMNVEV (reference sequence). Trimming pared 5 bases from V and 2 bases from J, leaving 22 bases between. This CDR3 comprises 18 residues.

V and J are TRBV11-3 and TRBJ2-3, with 9 bases fitting TRBD1. The CDR3 covers 16 residues. Looked up from germline, CDR1 is SGHNT and CDR2 is YENEEA. Trimming at V came to 5 bases and at J to 6 bases, leaving 12 bases not matched to a gene. CDR3 sequence: CASSPPDRGWRDTQYF. Here the CDR3 DNA reads TGTGCCAGCAGCCCACCGGACAGGGGATGGCGGGATACGCAGTATTTT.

This chain uses TRBV2 with TRBJ1-6; 9 bases agree with TRBD1. Germline trimming cut 8 bases from V and 9 bases from J; bases unmatched to any gene: 11. Germline-derived CDR1 and CDR2 are SNHLY and FYNNEI. The CDR3 is made up of 15 amino acids. The CDR3 region is CASSPTGGLGSPLHF. CDR3 bases: TGTGCCAGCTCCCCGACAGGGGGATTGGGTTCACCCCTCCACTTT. The full variable domain, with the rest looked up from reference TRBV2 and TRBJ1-6, is EPEVTQTPSHQVTQMGQEVILRCVPISNHLYFYWYRQILGQKVEFLVSFYNNEISEKSEIFDDQFSVERPDGSNFTLKIRSTKLEDSAMYFCASSPTGGLGSPLHFGNGTRLTVT.

CDR3 sequence (DNA): TGTGCCAGCACCTTGACTACAACTAATGAAAAACTGTTTTTT. Translated: CASTLTTTNEKLFF. This rearrangement joins TRBV6-5 to TRBJ1-4, with unresolved D. The ends were cut back, 7 bases at V and 0 bases at J, with 9 bases in the middle. The CDR3 is 14 residues long. Per the germline V gene, CDR1 is MNHEY and CDR2 is SVGAGI.

The gene calls are TRBV7-9 and TRBJ1-1; possibly TRBD1 for D (5 bases). CDR1 and CDR2 from the germline V gene are SEHNR and FQNEAQ (reference sequence). V dropped 8 bases and J dropped 1 base, with 8 bases sitting between them. This CDR3 comprises 12 residues. The CDR3 sequence is CASGTGNTEAFF. The CDR3 DNA follows: TGTGCCAGCGGAACAGGGAACACTGAAGCTTTCTTT.

The V call is TRBV4-1, the J call TRBJ1-1, with D hard to call. Looked up from germline, CDR1 is MGHRA and CDR2 is YSYEKL. The CDR3 covers 15 residues. With 4 bases removed from V and 1 base from J, the gap between germline ends came to 13 bases. The CDR3 coding sequence is TGCGCCAGCAGCCCCCACGTGACACAGAACACTGAAGCTTTCTTT. As protein: CASSPHVTQNTEAFF.

This rearrangement joins TRBV18 to TRBJ2-1; a weak D match, TRBD2 (5 bases). Trimming cost V 6 bases and J 7 bases, with 19 bases left between them. The CDR3 consists of 15 residues. Germline V CDR1 and CDR2: KGHSH, LQKENI. CDR3 loop: CASSRILEPGNEQFF. In nucleotides, the CDR3 is TGTGCCAGCTCGCGAATTTTGGAGCCGGGAAATGAGCAGTTCTTC.

The chain uses TRBV7-9 and TRBJ2-7, with TRBD2 matching over 12 bases. In germline, CDR1 is SEHNR, CDR2 FQNEAQ (reference sequence). CDR3 size: 15 residues. Unmatched junction bases numbered 4, after V lost 5 bases and J lost 2 bases. Here the CDR3 DNA reads TGTGCCAGCAGCCCGACTAGCGGGGGTCCCTACGAGCAGTACTTC. Its protein is CASSPTSGGPYEQYF.

The rearrangement uses TRBV5-1 and TRBJ2-7; 10 nucleotides align to TRBD1. Looked up from germline, CDR1 is SGHRS and CDR2 is YFSETQ. The CDR3 consists of 14 residues. V was pared by 4 bases and J by 4 bases, with 5 bases of the junction left unmatched. The CDR3 DNA sequence: TGCGCCAGCAGCGGCGGGACAGGGGTTTACGAGCAGTACTTC. It specifies CASSGGTGVYEQYF. The full variable domain, its missing parts supplied by reference TRBV5-1 and TRBJ2-7, is KAGVTQTPRYLIKTRGQQVTLSCSPISGHRSVSWYQQTPGQGLQFLFEYFSETQRNKGNFPGRFSGRQFSNSRSEMNVSTLELGDSALYLCASSGGTGVYEQYFGPGTRLTVT.

This chain connects TRBV3-1 (or the pseudogene TRBV3-2) to TRBJ2-5; perhaps TRBD2 as D (5 bases). The V end was cut by 0 bases, the J end by 10 bases, with 15 bases between. Per germline, CDR1 LGHDT and CDR2 YNNKEL (reference sequence). CDR3 length: 14 residues. The CDR3 region is CASSQEGGREIQYF. The DNA for the CDR3 is TGTGCCAGCAGCCAAGAAGGAGGTCGGGAAATCCAGTACTTC.

This rearrangement joins TRBV29-1 to TRBJ2-7, with 8 bases lining up with TRBD1. The CDR3 totals 13 residues. Germline-derived CDR1 and CDR2 are SQVTM and ANQGSEA. Germline trimming cut 1 base from V and 4 bases from J; bases unmatched to any gene: 3. CDR3 bases: TGCAGCGTTGAAGGGACAGGGACATACGAGCAGTACTTC. As protein: CSVEGTGTYEQYF.

The chain combines TRBV5-1 with TRBJ1-2, with D hard to call. V lost 7 bases and J lost 8, with 18 bases in between. The CDR3 sequence is 13 residues long. Germline CDR1 and CDR2: SGHRS and YFSETQ. The CDR3 sequence: CASGSASSGGYTF. The CDR3 DNA is TGCGCCAGCGGCAGCGCATCCTCCGGGGGCTACACCTTC.

V is TRBV19 and J is TRBJ1-5; weak D call: TRBD1 (6 bases). Germline assignment: CDR1 LNHDA and CDR2 SQIVND (reference sequence). With 7 bases removed from V and 4 bases from J, the gap between germline ends came to 14 bases. This CDR3 region has 14 residues. The CDR3 reads CASKPPGDNQPQHF. The DNA for the CDR3 is TGTGCCAGTAAGCCCCCAGGGGATAATCAGCCCCAGCATTTT.

The rearrangement uses TRBV5-1 and TRBJ1-1; D call uncertain. Germline V gene sequence: CDR1 SGHRS, CDR2 YFSETQ. Trimming removed 0 bases at V and 0 bases at J, with 9 bases between. CDR3 length: 15 residues. CDR3 sequence (DNA): TGCGCCAGCAGCTTGGGGGCAAGATTGAACACTGAAGCTTTCTTT. Its translation is CASSLGARLNTEAFF.

This clone was seen a few times. The CDR3 DNA reads as TGTGCCAGCAGCTTAGCATCCAATACGCAGTATTTT. Amino acids: CASSLASNTQYF. The chain employs TRBV11-1 and TRBJ2-3; D remains ambiguous. Trimming removed 0 bases at V and 7 bases at J, with 5 bases between. The CDR3 is 12 amino acids. The germline CDR1 and CDR2 sequences are SGHAT and FQDESV (reference sequence).